This TCR beta chain was documented in a study of T cells in Graves' hyperthyroidism and ophthalmopathy. This clonotype was counted ten times or more. Its target is unknown. Overall study findings and caveats: Among clonotypes expanded in thyroid above 0.001, most were also found in blood. Stable hyperthyroidism was told apart from ophthalmopathy by a model built on 13 V-J features.

It was around 10 ml of fresh peripheral blood that supplied the PBMCs. TCR beta CDR3 regions were amplified from RNA. TCR CDR3 regions were first amplified by RT-PCR with HTBI primers. MiXCR, applied by TCRdb to the multiplex PCR reads, yields one record per CDR3 protein. This table has some 370,000 distinct CDR3 sequences, around 15% appearing once. The sequenced sample was blood. The receptor's source is a man aged 45-60 years with Graves' ophthalmopathy.

CDR3 DNA: TGTGCCAGCAGACCGGGACAAAGGGGCACTGAAGCTTTCTTT. Encoded protein: CASRPGQRGTEAFF. This chain connects TRBV28 to TRBJ1-1, with a possible D match to TRBD1 (6 bases). Germline V lookup: CDR1 MDHEN, CDR2 SYDVKM. V lost 6 bases to trimming and J lost 4 bases, with 15 bases between them. The CDR3 runs to 14 residues. The complete variable domain, with remaining parts taken from reference TRBV28 and TRBJ1-1, reads DVKVTQSSRYLVKRTGEKVFLECVQDMDHENMFWYRQDPGLGLRLIYFSYDVKMKEKGDIPEGYSVSREKKERFSLILESASTNQTSMYLCASRPGQRGTEAFFGQGTRLTVV.